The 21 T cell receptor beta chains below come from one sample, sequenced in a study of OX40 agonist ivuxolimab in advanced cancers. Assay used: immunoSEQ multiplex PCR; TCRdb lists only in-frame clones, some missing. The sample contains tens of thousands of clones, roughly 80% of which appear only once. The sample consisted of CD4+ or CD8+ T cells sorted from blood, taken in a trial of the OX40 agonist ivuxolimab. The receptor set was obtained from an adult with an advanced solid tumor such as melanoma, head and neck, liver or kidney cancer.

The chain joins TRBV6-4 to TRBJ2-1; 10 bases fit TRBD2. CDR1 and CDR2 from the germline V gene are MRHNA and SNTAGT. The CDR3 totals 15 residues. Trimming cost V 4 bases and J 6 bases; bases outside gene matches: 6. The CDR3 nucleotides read TGTGCCAGCAGTGCTACTAGCGGGAAAGGCAATGAGCAGTTCTTC. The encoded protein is CASSATSGKGNEQFF.

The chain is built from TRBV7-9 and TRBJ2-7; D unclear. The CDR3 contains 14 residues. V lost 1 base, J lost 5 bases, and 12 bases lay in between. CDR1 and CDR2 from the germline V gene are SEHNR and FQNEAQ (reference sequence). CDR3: CASSLEIFPDEQYF. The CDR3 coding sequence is TGTGCCAGCAGCTTAGAGATTTTTCCGGACGAGCAGTACTTC.

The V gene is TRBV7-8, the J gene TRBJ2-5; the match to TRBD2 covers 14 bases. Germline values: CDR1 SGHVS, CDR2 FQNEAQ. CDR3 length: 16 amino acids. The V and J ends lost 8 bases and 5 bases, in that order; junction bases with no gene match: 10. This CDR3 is CASGYRGLAGVETQYF. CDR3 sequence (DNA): TGTGCCAGCGGGTACAGGGGACTAGCGGGAGTGGAGACCCAGTACTTC. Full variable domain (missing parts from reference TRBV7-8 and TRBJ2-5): GAGVSQSPRYKVAKRGQDVALRCDPISGHVSLFWYQQALGQGPEFLTYFQNEAQLDKSGLPSDRFFAERPEGSVSTLKIQRTQQEDSAVYLCASGYRGLAGVETQYFGPGTRLLVL.

The CDR3 DNA follows: TGTGCCACCAGATCTACGGGGGCCGGCGGCTACACCTTC. Its protein product is CATRSTGAGGYTF. V and J are TRBV15 and TRBJ1-2, with D possibly TRBD1 on 6 matching bases. CDR1 and CDR2 (germline): LNHNV, YYDKDF (reference sequence). This CDR3 has 13 amino acids. V lost 6 bases, J lost 8 bases, and 16 bases lay in between. Full variable domain (rest looked up from reference TRBV15 and TRBJ1-2): DAMVIQNPRYQVTQFGKPVTLSCSQTLNHNVMYWYQQKSSQAPKLLFHYYDKDFNNEADTPDNFQSRRPNTSFCFLDIRSPGLGDTAMYLCATRSTGAGGYTFGSGTRLTVV.

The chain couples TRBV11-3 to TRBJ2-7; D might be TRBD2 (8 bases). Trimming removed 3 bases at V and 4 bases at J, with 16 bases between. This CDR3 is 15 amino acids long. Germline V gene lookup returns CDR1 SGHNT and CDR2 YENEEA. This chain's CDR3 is CASSFGRGQSYEQYF. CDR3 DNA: TGTGCCAGCAGCTTCGGGAGGGGACAGTCGTACGAGCAGTACTTC.

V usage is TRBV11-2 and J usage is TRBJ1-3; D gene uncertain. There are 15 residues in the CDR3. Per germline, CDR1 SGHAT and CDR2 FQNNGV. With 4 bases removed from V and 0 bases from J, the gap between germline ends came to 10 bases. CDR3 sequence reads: CASSSDLISGNTIYF. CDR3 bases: TGTGCCAGCAGCTCGGACCTCATCTCTGGAAACACCATATATTTT.

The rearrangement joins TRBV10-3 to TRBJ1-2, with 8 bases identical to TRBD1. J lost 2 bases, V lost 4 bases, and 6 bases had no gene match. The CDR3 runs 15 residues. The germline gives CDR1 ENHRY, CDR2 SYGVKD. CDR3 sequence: CAISVLGQENYGYTF. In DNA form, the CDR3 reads TGTGCCATCAGTGTCCTGGGACAGGAGAACTATGGCTACACCTTC.

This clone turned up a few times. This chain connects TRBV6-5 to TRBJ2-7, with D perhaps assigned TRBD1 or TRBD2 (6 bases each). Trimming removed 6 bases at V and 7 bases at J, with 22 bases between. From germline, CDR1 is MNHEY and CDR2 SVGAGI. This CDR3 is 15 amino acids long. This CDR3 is CASRGHSSREMEQYF. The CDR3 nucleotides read TGTGCCAGCAGGGGACATAGTTCCCGGGAGATGGAGCAGTACTTC.

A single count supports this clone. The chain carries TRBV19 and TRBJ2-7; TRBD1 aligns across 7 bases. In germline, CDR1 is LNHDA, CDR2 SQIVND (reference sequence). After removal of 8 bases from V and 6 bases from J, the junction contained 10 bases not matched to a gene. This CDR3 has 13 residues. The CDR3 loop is CASSDRAFREQYF. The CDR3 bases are TGTGCCAGTTCAGACAGGGCATTCCGCGAGCAGTACTTC.

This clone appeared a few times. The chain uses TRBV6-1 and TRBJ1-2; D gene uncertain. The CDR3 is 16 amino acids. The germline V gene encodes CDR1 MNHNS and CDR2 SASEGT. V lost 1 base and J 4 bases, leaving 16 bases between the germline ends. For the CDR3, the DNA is TGTGCCAGCAGTGAAGGGTTTCTCCGTGAACGCTATGGCTACACCTTC. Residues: CASSEGFLRERYGYTF.

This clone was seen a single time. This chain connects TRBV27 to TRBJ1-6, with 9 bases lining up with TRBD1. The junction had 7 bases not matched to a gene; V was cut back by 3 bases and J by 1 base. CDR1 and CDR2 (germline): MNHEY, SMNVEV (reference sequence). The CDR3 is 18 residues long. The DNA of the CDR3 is TGTGCCAGCAGTTTTCGGGACAGGGCTGGGTCCTATAATTCACCCCTCCACTTT. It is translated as CASSFRDRAGSYNSPLHF.

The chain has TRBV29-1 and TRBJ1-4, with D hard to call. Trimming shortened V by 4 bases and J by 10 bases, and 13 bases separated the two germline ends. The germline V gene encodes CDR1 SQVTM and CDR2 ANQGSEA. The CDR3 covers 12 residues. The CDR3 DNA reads TGCAGCGTTGCCGCCGAGGGCGGAAAACTGTTTTTT. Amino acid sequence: CSVAAEGGKLFF.

DNA for the CDR3: TGTGCCAGCAGCGATCGGAGTAGGAACAGCCAATATGAAGCTTTCTTT. Translating gives CASSDRSRNSQYEAFF. The chain employs TRBV7-2 and TRBJ1-1, with no clear D. V was pared by 5 bases and J by 7 bases, with 23 bases between. The CDR3 runs 16 residues. Germline V lookup: CDR1 SGHTA, CDR2 FQGNSA.

In DNA, the CDR3 is TGTGCCAGCTCACCCGTGACAGGGGGGTTGACTTTCTTT. Translating gives CASSPVTGGLTFF. The chain joins TRBV18 to TRBJ1-1; the match to TRBD1 covers 9 bases. The CDR3 spans 13 residues. Losses at the gene ends were 3 bases for V and 12 bases for J; bases not matched to a gene: 8. Germline assignment: CDR1 KGHSH and CDR2 LQKENI.

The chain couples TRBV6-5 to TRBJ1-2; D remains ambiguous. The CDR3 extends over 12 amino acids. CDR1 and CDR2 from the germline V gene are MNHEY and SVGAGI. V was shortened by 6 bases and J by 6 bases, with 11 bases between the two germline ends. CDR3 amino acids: CASRLGRDGYTF. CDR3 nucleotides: TGTGCCAGCAGATTAGGACGGGATGGCTACACCTTC.

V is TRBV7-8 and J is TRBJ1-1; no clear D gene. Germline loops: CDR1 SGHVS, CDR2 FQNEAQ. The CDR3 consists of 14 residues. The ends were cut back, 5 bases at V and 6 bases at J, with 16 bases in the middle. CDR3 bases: TGTGCCAGCAGCCACCAATCGGAGAGCCCTGAAGCTTTCTTT. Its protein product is CASSHQSESPEAFF.

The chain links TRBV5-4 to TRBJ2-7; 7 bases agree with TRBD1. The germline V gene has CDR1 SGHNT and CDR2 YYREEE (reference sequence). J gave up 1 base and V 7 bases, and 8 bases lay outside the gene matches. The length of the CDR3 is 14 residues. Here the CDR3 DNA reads TGTGCCAGCGGCGCCCAGGGGGTTTCCTACGAGCAGTACTTC. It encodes CASGAQGVSYEQYF.

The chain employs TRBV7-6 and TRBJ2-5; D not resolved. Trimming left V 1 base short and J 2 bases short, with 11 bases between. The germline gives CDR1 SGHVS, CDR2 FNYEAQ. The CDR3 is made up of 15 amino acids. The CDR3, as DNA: TGTGCCAGCAGCTTAGGCGCAGGTCTACAAGAGACCCAGTACTTC. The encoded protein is CASSLGAGLQETQYF.

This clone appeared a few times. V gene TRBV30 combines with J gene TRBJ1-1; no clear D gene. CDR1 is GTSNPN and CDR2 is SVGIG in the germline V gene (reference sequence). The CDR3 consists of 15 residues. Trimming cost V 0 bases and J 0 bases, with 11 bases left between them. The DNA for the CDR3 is TGTGCCTGGAGTGTAAGCGAGACGATGAACACTGAAGCTTTCTTT. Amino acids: CAWSVSETMNTEAFF.

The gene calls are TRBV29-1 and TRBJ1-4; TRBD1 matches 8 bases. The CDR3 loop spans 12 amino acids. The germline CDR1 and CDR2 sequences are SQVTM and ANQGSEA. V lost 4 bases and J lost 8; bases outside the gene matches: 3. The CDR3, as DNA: TGCAGCGTTGGGGACAGGACCGAAAAACTGTTTTTT. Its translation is CSVGDRTEKLFF.

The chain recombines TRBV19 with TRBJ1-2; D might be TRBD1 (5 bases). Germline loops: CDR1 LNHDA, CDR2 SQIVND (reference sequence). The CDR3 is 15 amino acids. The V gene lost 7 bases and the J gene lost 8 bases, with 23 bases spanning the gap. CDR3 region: CASTNWQGASWGYTF. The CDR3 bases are TGTGCCAGTACGAATTGGCAAGGGGCATCTTGGGGCTACACCTTC.